The clone carrying this T cell receptor beta chain has a handful of counts. Its antigen remains unidentified. TCR beta VDJ combinations and CDR3 sequences were profiled from genomic DNA. In TCRdb, the reads were re-called with MiXCR into one record per CDR3 protein. This table has under 350,000 distinct CDR3 sequences, roughly 53% appearing once. Only patients with CD8+CD57+ cell expansion on flow cytometry were chosen for sequencing. No therapy was given to patients before blood sampling. This CDR3 comprises 14 residues. The germline V gene encodes CDR1 LNHNV and CDR2 YYDKDF (reference sequence). The V end lost 0 bases, the J end lost 1 base, and 7 bases lay between the germline ends. The sample is drawn from a study of CD8+CD57+ T cells in acquired aplastic anemia. Overall study: The DNA of sorted CD4+ and CD8+ cells averaged roughly 3.2 ug. Notes on the study in general: Controls did not differ significantly from patients in CD8+ Simpson's diversity. It was found that more than 25 CD8+ CDR3 sequences were shared between patients and controls.

This TCR came from a human donor with aplastic anemia. The sample comprised sorted CD4+, CD8+, or CD8+CD57+ T cells (not recorded which) from PBMCs. The chain carries TRBV15 and TRBJ2-7, with a weak D call TRBD1 (5 bases). CDR3 protein: CATSRDQGSYEQYF. The CDR3, as DNA: TGTGCCACCAGCAGAGATCAGGGATCCTACGAGCAGTACTTC. The whole variable domain, filled in from reference TRBV15 and TRBJ2-7, reads DAMVIQNPRYQVTQFGKPVTLSCSQTLNHNVMYWYQQKSSQAPKLLFHYYDKDFNNEADTPDNFQSRRPNTSFCFLDIRSPGLGDTAMYLCATSRDQGSYEQYFGPGTRLTVT.